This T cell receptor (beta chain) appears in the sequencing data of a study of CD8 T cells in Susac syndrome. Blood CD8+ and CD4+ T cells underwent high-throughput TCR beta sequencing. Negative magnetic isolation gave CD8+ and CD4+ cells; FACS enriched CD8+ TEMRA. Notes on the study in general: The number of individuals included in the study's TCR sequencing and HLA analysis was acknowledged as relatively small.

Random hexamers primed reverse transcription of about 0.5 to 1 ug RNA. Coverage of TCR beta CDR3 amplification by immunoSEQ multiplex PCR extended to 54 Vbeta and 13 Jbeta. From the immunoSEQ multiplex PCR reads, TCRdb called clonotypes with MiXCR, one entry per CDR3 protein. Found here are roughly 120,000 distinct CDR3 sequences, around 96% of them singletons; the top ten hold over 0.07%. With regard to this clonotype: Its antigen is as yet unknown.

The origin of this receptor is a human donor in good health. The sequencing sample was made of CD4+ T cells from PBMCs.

The CDR3 sequence: CASSSSGRRGTGELFF. DNA of the CDR3: TGCGCCAGCAGCTCTAGCGGGAGGAGGGGCACCGGGGAGCTGTTTTTT. The V and J genes are TRBV5-1 and TRBJ2-2, with 11 bases identical to TRBD2. The CDR3 has 16 residues. Unmatched junction bases numbered 5, after V lost 3 bases and J lost 4 bases. Germline CDR1 SGHRS, CDR2 YFSETQ.